A single sample is the source of the 29 T cell receptor beta chains below, sequenced in a study of T cells in Graves' hyperthyroidism and ophthalmopathy. Amplified TCR beta CDR3 regions derived from RNA transcripts. The HTBI set primed first-round TCR CDR3 RT-PCR. One entry per CDR3 protein results from TCRdb running MiXCR on the multiplex PCR reads. The sample has roughly 500,000 distinct CDR3 sequences, around 43% seen once. Sequenced: peripheral blood or thyroid tissue (not recorded which). These receptor sequences come from an adult woman with Graves' disease, either hyperthyroidism or ophthalmopathy (not recorded which).

The CDR3 here is CASSQERMNTEAFF. DNA for the CDR3: TGCGCCAGCAGCCAAGAAAGAATGAACACTGAAGCTTTCTTT. V gene TRBV4-1 combines with J gene TRBJ1-1, with unresolved D. Germline V gives CDR1 MGHRA, CDR2 YSYEKL. V lost 0 bases to trimming and J lost 0 bases, with 5 bases between them. The CDR3 loop spans 14 amino acids.

For this clonotype: Compared with germline, one end of the junction differs, possibly owing to a read error. V gene TRBV7-8 combines with J gene TRBJ1-6, with D perhaps matching TRBD1 (6 bases). The CDR3 covers 14 residues. Germline V gene data show CDR1 as SGHVS and CDR2 as FQNEAQ. CDR3 sequence (DNA): TGTACCAGCAGCCCCACAGGGCTTAATTCATCCCTCCACTTT. Protein sequence: CTSSPTGLNSSLHF.

The V gene is TRBV29-1, the J gene TRBJ2-5; D remains ambiguous. This CDR3 is built from 10 residues. Trimming left V 6 bases short and J 4 bases short, with 6 bases between. Germline CDR1 and CDR2: SQVTM and ANQGSEA. The CDR3 DNA reads as TGCAGCGTCCCCCTAGAGACCCAGTACTTC. Its protein product is CSVPLETQYF.

The chain uses TRBV4-3 and TRBJ1-5; D unresolved. The CDR3 contains 16 residues. The germline V gene has CDR1 LGHNA and CDR2 YSLEER. V lost 0 bases and J 8 bases, leaving 17 bases between the germline ends. This CDR3 is CASSQDVGSATEPQHF. In DNA form, the CDR3 reads TGCGCCAGCAGCCAAGATGTCGGGTCGGCAACGGAGCCCCAGCATTTT.

In its sample, this clonotype was seen a few times. This chain links TRBV20-1 with TRBJ1-2; D remains unclear. The V gene lost 6 bases and the J gene lost 7 bases, with 12 bases spanning the gap. Germline CDR1 reads DFQATT; CDR2 reads SNEGSKA (reference sequence). CDR3 length: 11 amino acids. CDR3 sequence: CSAQSPVGYTF. The CDR3 DNA sequence: TGCAGTGCCCAAAGTCCGGTTGGCTACACCTTC.

A note on this clonotype: A junction boundary mismatches the germline segment, possibly from a read error. This chain links TRBV10-3 with TRBJ1-2; TRBD1 matches at 8 bases. Germline assignment: CDR1 ENHRY and CDR2 SYGVKD. The CDR3 covers 11 residues. This CDR3 is CAISGTGGPNF. As DNA, the CDR3 is TGTGCCATCAGCGGGACAGGCGGGCCCAACTTC.

This clonotype was found once. The CDR3 reads CSVEEGGETQYF. In DNA, the CDR3 is TGCAGCGTTGAAGAGGGTGGCGAGACCCAGTACTTC. The chain carries TRBV29-1 and TRBJ2-5; D gene unclear. CDR1 SQVTM and CDR2 ANQGSEA come from the germline V gene. CDR3 length: 12 amino acids. V lost 0 bases and J 5 bases, leaving 7 bases between the germline ends.

A few counts support this clonotype. V and J are TRBV4-3 and TRBJ1-2, with D possibly being TRBD1 (6 bases). Trimming removed 1 base at V and 7 bases at J, with 10 bases between. CDR1 LGHNA and CDR2 YSLEER come from the germline V gene. The CDR3 sequence is 13 residues long. The CDR3 here is CASSQGDKVGYTF. CDR3 in DNA: TGCGCCAGCAGCCAAGGGGACAAGGTTGGCTACACCTTC.

The chain joins TRBV2 to TRBJ1-1; D remains ambiguous. This CDR3 spans 12 amino acids. CDR1 and CDR2 from the germline V gene are SNHLY and FYNNEI. V lost 8 bases to trimming and J lost 1 base, with 8 bases between them. CDR3: CASFGQNTEAFF. The CDR3 region has the DNA TGTGCCAGCTTTGGGCAGAACACTGAAGCTTTCTTT.

V and J are TRBV15 and TRBJ2-2; D is ambiguous. Germline V gene lookup returns CDR1 LNHNV and CDR2 YYDKDF (reference sequence). CDR3 length equals 13 residues. The V and J ends lost 8 bases and 3 bases respectively, with 10 bases between them. CDR3 in DNA: TGTGCCACCCAGGCCACTCACACCGGGGAGCTGTTTTTT. Amino acids: CATQATHTGELFF.

The chain employs TRBV4-1 and TRBJ1-2; D unclear. The CDR3 is 15 amino acids. The germline V gene encodes CDR1 MGHRA and CDR2 YSYEKL. The V end was cut by 4 bases, the J end by 5 bases, with 17 bases between. The CDR3 spells CASSPERRSPYGYTF. The CDR3 DNA is TGCGCCAGCAGCCCAGAAAGACGGTCTCCTTATGGCTACACCTTC.

This clonotype was counted many times. V is TRBV29-1 and J is TRBJ1-4; 10 bases map to TRBD1. V lost 7 bases and J lost 7; bases outside the gene matches: 12. Germline V gene sequence: CDR1 SQVTM, CDR2 ANQGSEA. The CDR3 covers 15 residues. This chain's CDR3 is CSAKAPRDRGEKLFF. For the CDR3, the DNA is TGCAGCGCCAAGGCCCCCCGGGACAGGGGTGAAAAACTGTTTTTT.

V and J are TRBV2 and TRBJ2-7, with a weak D call TRBD1 (5 bases). The CDR3 covers 15 residues. CDR1 is SNHLY and CDR2 is FYNNEI in the germline V gene. V lost 6 bases, J lost 1 base, and 16 bases lay in between. CDR3 nucleotides: TGTGCCAGCAGCCAAAAACAGGATACTTCCTACGAGCAGTACTTC. It encodes CASSQKQDTSYEQYF.

This clonotype was observed a single time. The rearrangement joins TRBV2 to TRBJ1-1; D perhaps matches TRBD1 (6 bases). V shed 7 bases and J shed 3 bases, with 9 bases lying between them. Germline lookup yields CDR1 SNHLY and CDR2 FYNNEI. This CDR3 is 12 amino acids long. In nucleotides, the CDR3 is TGTGCCAGCAAGGGGGGAGACACTGAAGCTTTCTTT. Amino acids: CASKGGDTEAFF. Looking up the rest from reference TRBV2 and TRBJ1-1 gives the full variable domain: EPEVTQTPSHQVTQMGQEVILRCVPISNHLYFYWYRQILGQKVEFLVSFYNNEISEKSEIFDDQFSVERPDGSNFTLKIRSTKLEDSAMYFCASKGGDTEAFFGQGTRLTVV.

The chain links TRBV29-1 to TRBJ2-7; D is ambiguous. The CDR3 has 11 amino acids. The V gene lost 2 bases and the J gene lost 4 bases, with 6 bases spanning the gap. The V gene's germline CDR1 is SQVTM and CDR2 ANQGSEA. The CDR3 spells CSVELRYEQYF. The CDR3 nucleotides read TGCAGCGTTGAACTCCGTTACGAGCAGTACTTC.

This clonotype turned up a few times. V and J are TRBV29-1 and TRBJ1-2; D call uncertain. CDR3 length: 10 residues. Germline V gene data show CDR1 as SQVTM and CDR2 as ANQGSEA. Trimming cost V 5 bases and J 4 bases, with 5 bases left between them. CDR3 sequence (DNA): TGCAGCGTTTCCCTCTATGGCTACACCTTC. This translates into CSVSLYGYTF.

V is TRBV20-1 and J is TRBJ1-1; unclear D gene. Germline CDR1 and CDR2: DFQATT and SNEGSKA (reference sequence). The V end lost 3 bases, the J end lost 1 base, and 6 bases lay between the germline ends. The CDR3 runs 12 residues. The CDR3 is CSASPENTEAFF. CDR3 DNA: TGCAGTGCTAGCCCAGAGAACACTGAAGCTTTCTTT.

This clonotype showed up many times. The chain joins TRBV19 to TRBJ1-2, with D hard to call. The V gene lost 4 bases and the J gene lost 7 bases, with 16 bases spanning the gap. Germline V gene data show CDR1 as LNHDA and CDR2 as SQIVND (reference sequence). This CDR3 is built from 14 residues. In DNA form, the CDR3 reads TGTGCCAGTAGTAAAGCCCCAGGATCCGGTGGCTACACCTTC. Translated: CASSKAPGSGGYTF.

V gene TRBV7-3 combines with J gene TRBJ2-5; 9 nucleotides agree with TRBD1. The junction had 7 bases not matched to a gene; V was cut back by 3 bases and J by 5 bases. The CDR3 sequence is 15 residues long. Germline assignment: CDR1 SGHTA and CDR2 FQGTGA. CDR3 residues: CASSFDRGYGETQYF. As DNA, the CDR3 is TGTGCCAGCAGCTTCGACAGGGGGTATGGGGAGACCCAGTACTTC.

J is TRBJ1-4 and V is TRBV28, with D maybe TRBD1 (6 bases). V shed 5 bases and J shed 12 bases, with 13 bases lying between them. The CDR3 runs 12 residues. Germline CDR1 reads MDHEN; CDR2 reads SYDVKM. The CDR3 loop is CASSPRGSELFF. Written as DNA, the CDR3 is TGTGCCAGCAGTCCCAGGGGCTCGGAACTGTTTTTT.

This clonotype was detected many times. Its ends do not fully match the called genes, so a read error is possible. The V call is TRBV7-2, the J call TRBJ2-5, with 13 positions matching TRBD2. Per the germline V gene, CDR1 is SGHTA and CDR2 is FQGNSA. CDR3 length: 20 residues. Written as DNA, the CDR3 is TGTGCCAGCAGCTTAGCGACCGTGACTAGCGGGAGGTCTTACCAGGAGACCCAGTACTTC. Translated, it gives CASSLATVTSGRSYQETQYF.

The rearrangement links TRBV29-1 to TRBJ1-1; maybe TRBD1 (6 bases). Germline-derived CDR1 and CDR2 are SQVTM and ANQGSEA. The CDR3 is 12 amino acids. Trimming pared 6 bases from V and 2 bases from J, leaving 10 bases between. The CDR3 spells CSVSRGNTEAFF. Written as DNA, the CDR3 is TGCAGCGTCTCCAGGGGTAACACTGAAGCTTTCTTT.

This clonotype was seen ten or more times. J is TRBJ1-1 and V is TRBV7-8; TRBD1 might be the D (5 bases). Trimming pared 5 bases from V and 0 bases from J, leaving 13 bases between. CDR1 SGHVS and CDR2 FQNEAQ come from the germline V gene. The CDR3 extends over 15 amino acids. The CDR3 protein is CASSPLGEVNTEAFF. DNA for the CDR3: TGTGCCAGCAGCCCCCTGGGGGAGGTGAACACTGAAGCTTTCTTT.

The CDR3 coding sequence is TGTGCCAGCAGTTCGTTGGACGCTAAGTCCGAGCAGTACTTC. It yields the protein CASSSLDAKSEQYF. The chain couples TRBV7-9 to TRBJ2-7, with no clear D. The CDR3 is 14 amino acids. Trimming took off 6 bases at V and 6 bases at J, with 18 bases between the two ends. Germline CDR1 SEHNR, CDR2 FQNEAQ (reference sequence).

This clonotype was counted ten times or more. This chain uses TRBV6-5 with TRBJ1-5; 7 bases match TRBD1. V shed 6 bases and J 9 bases; nucleotides not matched to a gene: 8. The CDR3 covers 13 residues. Germline loops: CDR1 MNHEY, CDR2 SVGAGI. Here the CDR3 reads CASSDRDVGPQHF. The CDR3 DNA follows: TGTGCCAGCAGCGACAGGGATGTTGGGCCCCAGCATTTT.

The chain couples TRBV29-1 to TRBJ2-2; D remains unclear. This CDR3 region has 12 residues. Between the trimmed V and J ends, which lost 2 bases and 8 bases, there was a span of 9 bases. CDR1 is SQVTM and CDR2 is ANQGSEA in the germline V gene. CDR3 residues: CSVEFLPGELFF. The CDR3 DNA reads as TGCAGCGTTGAATTCCTTCCGGGGGAGCTGTTTTTT.

The sample holds one count of this clonotype. The chain uses TRBV20-1 and TRBJ1-1; no clear D. This CDR3 is 12 amino acids long. V was pared by 2 bases and J by 1 base, with 5 bases between. Germline assignment: CDR1 DFQATT and CDR2 SNEGSKA (reference sequence). The CDR3 DNA reads TGCAGTGCTAGAAGAGCGAACACTGAAGCTTTCTTT. Translated: CSARRANTEAFF.

The rearrangement uses TRBV14 and TRBJ2-2; 15 bases align to TRBD2. The CDR3 contains 17 residues. Germline V gene data show CDR1 as SGHDN and CDR2 as FVKESK. J was trimmed by 6 bases and V by 4 bases; bases with no gene match: 6. The CDR3 region has the DNA TGTGCCAGCAGCCCGCTAGGACTAGCGGGAGGGCCCGGGGAGCTGTTTTTT. Its translation: CASSPLGLAGGPGELFF.

The chain combines TRBV4-3 with TRBJ1-5; 8 bases are a match to TRBD1. Germline CDR1 is LGHNA and CDR2 is YSLEER. V lost 2 bases to trimming and J lost 5 bases; unmatched junction nucleotides: 8. CDR3 size: 16 residues. The CDR3 loop is CASSQRAGGPDQPQHF. The CDR3, as DNA: TGCGCCAGCAGCCAAAGAGCAGGGGGCCCGGATCAGCCCCAGCATTTT.